This T cell receptor (beta chain) was found in a study of blood T cell repertoires in COVID-19 (dated by TCRdb to the early 2020s). Background on the whole study: The collaborator samples originated in the United States, Italy and Spain and spanned the acute and convalescent phases of COVID-19. The repertoires were released in a freely available public database meant as a resource for research on the immune response to SARS-CoV-2. Where HLA class I and class II types were available, the types were taken from metadata supplied by the sample provider, not from assay-based typing. Samples came from the ongoing ImmuneRACE study (first 160 participants) plus 1,254 subjects from 6 global collaborators. The prospective study material was composed of cDNA or gDNA derived from T cells, B-cell-depleted T cells, or PBMCs. Subjects who had been exposed to COVID-19, were actively infected with it, or had recovered from it provided the deeply sampled blood TCRbeta repertoires that made up the dataset. The sample metadata nearly always contained a de-identified subject ID, COVID-19 status, age in years and sex.

Participants in the prospective study were enrolled through a virtual design, were aged about 18 to 90 years, and lived in about two dozen United States geographic areas. To assign participants to cohorts, the prospective study relied on clinical history that participants themselves reported in a screening survey and a study questionnaire. ImmuneRACE Cohort 3 recovered participants were defined by two consecutive negative NP/OP PCR tests, healthcare professional clearance, or symptom resolution. In the prospective study, whole blood, serum and a nasopharyngeal or oropharyngeal swab were collected from each participant by mobile phlebotomists. Prospective study participants could optionally give additional blood draws and questionnaires over an approximately 2-month period. Before DNA extraction, prospective study blood samples were shipped either frozen or at room temperature. Study-level results and caveats: The amount of clinical and demographic metadata varied by source and participant and was provided uncurated.

The CDR3 covers 12 residues, taking in both the cysteine and the phenylalanine. Only the CDR3 DNA is retained, 36 bases long and in frame from the first base. According to the germline V gene, CDR1 reads MDHEN and CDR2 reads SYDVKM. The junction shows trimming of 8 bases on V and 1 base on J, plus 8 bases between the germline ends. As concerns this clone: Its antigen remains undetermined. Base qualities are not recorded, but no much larger clone differs from it by a single base.

TCRbeta CDR3 regions were amplified from genomic DNA by means of the immunoSEQ Assay, a bias-controlled multiplex PCR. In the paper's pipeline: The number of nucleated cells in each sample was estimated from the amplification of reference gene primers within the assay. Sequence reads were collapsed and filtered to measure the absolute abundance of every unique TCRbeta CDR3 rearrangement. For each sample, productive Simpson clonality was calculated as the square root of Simpson's diversity index over productive rearrangements. What TCRdb holds here is the immuneACCESS table cut down to in-frame rearrangements. Part of the clones is not present; checked against another copy, under half of the missing clones reflect an unresolved V gene, and the others are unexplained. V and J calls and clone size come straight from that table; D and trimming were deduced from the DNA. Within this sample are about 330,000 clones, with roughly 87% of them counted one time only. The top ten hold more than 0.8% of the sample.

What was sequenced was PBMCs or T cells enriched from blood (not recorded which). This receptor was obtained from a woman in her 30s who had recovered from COVID-19. This sequence uses TRBV28 and TRBJ2-5; a weak D assignment points to TRBD2 (5 bases agree). The CDR3 has the sequence CASGGSQETQYF. The DNA sequence is given as TGTGCCAGCGGCGGGTCCCAAGAGACCCAGTACTTC.